A selection of T cell receptor beta chains follows, all from one sample in a study of cytomegalovirus exposure and HLA in healthy donors. Repertoires were generated with immunoSEQ multiplex PCR, while TCRdb's copy carries only in-frame clones and drops some. The table includes around 200,000 clones, roughly 81% detected once. The sample consisted of PBMCs. The receptors come from a woman in her 30s in good health and CMV-seropositive. Both conserved end residues are part of each CDR3. Each record gives: D gene, J gene, V gene, clone size, CDR3 DNA, CDR3 protein. A D gene is named only where the DNA matches it firmly. The size entry is marked missing in some rows and otherwise reads once, few, many or a size class.

D: TRBD1; J: TRBJ2-3; V: TRBV5-4; size: NA; DNA: TGTGCCAGCAGCTTGCCCCGACAGGGGCTGGCAGATACGCAGTATTTT; CDR3: CASSLPRQGLADTQYF
D: TRBD1; J: TRBJ1-1; V: TRBV5-1; size: NA; DNA: TGCGCCAGCAGTCGGGGACAGGGGGACACTGAAGCTTTCTTT; CDR3: CASSRGQGDTEAFF
D: TRBD2; J: TRBJ2-7; V: TRBV6-5; size: NA; DNA: TGTCCCAAGCGGGGCGGCTCCTACGAGCAGTACTTC; CDR3: CPKRGGSYEQYF
D: NA; J: TRBJ2-7; V: TRBV11-2; size: NA; DNA: TGTGCCAGCAGCTTTGATGGCGGGGCCTACGAGCAGTACTTC; CDR3: CASSFDGGAYEQYF
D: NA; J: TRBJ1-1; V: TRBV28; size: NA; DNA: TGTGCCAGCAGTTTATTGAAAGGGGACACTGAAGCTTTCTTT; CDR3: CASSLLKGDTEAFF
D: NA; J: TRBJ2-1; V: TRBV18; size: once; DNA: TGTGCCAGCTCACCCGGCGGCAACTCCTACAATGAGCAGTTCTTC; CDR3: CASSPGGNSYNEQFF
D: NA; J: TRBJ2-1; V: TRBV5-1; size: once; DNA: TGCGCCAGCAGCTTGGAGGGGCTGAGGAATGAGCAGTTCTTC; CDR3: CASSLEGLRNEQFF
D: NA; J: TRBJ2-1; V: TRBV5-4; size: NA; DNA: TGTGCCAGCAGCCCGGCGGGGAGCAATGAGCAGTTCTTC; CDR3: CASSPAGSNEQFF
D: NA; J: TRBJ2-3; V: TRBV5-1; size: NA; DNA: TGCGCCAGCAGCTCTCAGACTAGCACAGATACGCAGTATTTT; CDR3: CASSSQTSTDTQYF
D: TRBD2; J: TRBJ2-3; V: TRBV2; size: few; DNA: TGTGCCAGCAGGGGACTAGGTAAAGATACGCAGTATTTT; CDR3: CASRGLGKDTQYF
D: NA; J: TRBJ2-7; V: TRBV18; size: NA; DNA: TGTGTCAGCTCACCATTACGAAACAGTCAAAGCTCCTACGAGCAGTACTTC; CDR3: CVSSPLRNSQSSYEQYF
D: TRBD2; J: TRBJ2-7; V: TRBV5-8; size: once; DNA: TGTGCCAGCTTAGGGGCTAGCGGGAGCGGATACGAGCAGTACTTC; CDR3: CASLGASGSGYEQYF
D: NA; J: TRBJ2-1; V: TRBV11-2; size: NA; DNA: TGTGCCAGCAGCTTAGACCCCAGCAGGGAGCAGTTCTTC; CDR3: CASSLDPSREQFF
D: TRBD1; J: TRBJ2-7; V: TRBV5-4; size: few; DNA: TGTGCCAGCAGCCCACCTGCCAGGGGGCTCAACGAGCAGTACTTC; CDR3: CASSPPARGLNEQYF
D: TRBD1; J: TRBJ2-1; V: TRBV29-1; size: NA; DNA: TGCAGCTTCATGGACAGGGGCCCTAACAATGAGCAGTTCTTC; CDR3: CSFMDRGPNNEQFF
D: TRBD1; J: TRBJ1-1; V: TRBV28; size: NA; DNA: TGTGCCAGCAGTTTACAGGGGGCCACTGAAGCTTTCTTT; CDR3: CASSLQGATEAFF
D: TRBD2; J: TRBJ2-7; V: TRBV5-6; size: NA; DNA: TGTGCCAGCAGCCGCCTGTGGGCGGGAGACGAGCAGTACTTC; CDR3: CASSRLWAGDEQYF
D: NA; J: TRBJ1-1; V: TRBV5-8; size: NA; DNA: TGTGCCAGCAGCCCCGGAGGGGCTAACACTGAAGCTTTCTTT; CDR3: CASSPGGANTEAFF
D: TRBD1; J: TRBJ1-1; V: TRBV7-9; size: NA; DNA: TGTGCCAGCAGCTCGCCGGGACAGGGGGACACTGAAGCTTTCTTT; CDR3: CASSSPGQGDTEAFF
D: NA; J: TRBJ1-3; V: TRBV28; size: once; DNA: TGTGCCAGCAGCGATGCGGCAGCTGGAAACACCATATATTTT; CDR3: CASSDAAAGNTIYF
D: NA; J: TRBJ2-7; V: TRBV6-5; size: NA; DNA: TGTGCCAGCAGTTACACGGGGTTACCGATCTACGAGCAGTACTTC; CDR3: CASSYTGLPIYEQYF
D: NA; J: TRBJ2-7; V: TRBV19; size: NA; DNA: TGTGCCAGTAGTATCATGCACGGAACTAGCAAAGTTTACGAGCAGTACTTC; CDR3: CASSIMHGTSKVYEQYF
D: TRBD1; J: TRBJ2-2; V: TRBV6-4; size: NA; DNA: TGTGCCGAACACAGGGGGCGCCTAACCGGGGAGCTGTTTTTT; CDR3: CAEHRGRLTGELFF
D: NA; J: TRBJ2-7; V: TRBV7-2; size: few; DNA: TGTGCCAGAACCGAAAACAAAGGGGGGGGGCTAGCGGCCTACGAGCAGTACTTC; CDR3: CARTENKGGGLAAYEQYF
D: TRBD2; J: TRBJ2-5; V: TRBV27; size: NA; DNA: TGTGCCAGCAGTTTTAATGCGGGAGGGATGGAGACCCAGTACTTC; CDR3: CASSFNAGGMETQYF
D: TRBD2; J: TRBJ2-7; V: TRBV9; size: NA; DNA: TGTGCCAGCAGCGCGACCGGGACTAACTCCTACGAGCAGTACTTC; CDR3: CASSATGTNSYEQYF
D: TRBD1; J: TRBJ2-5; V: TRBV12-5; size: few; DNA: TGTGCTAGTGGGGTACAGGGGGAAGGGGGCAAAGGGACCCAGTACTTC; CDR3: CASGVQGEGGKGTQYF
D: NA; J: TRBJ2-2; V: TRBV5-8; size: NA; DNA: TGTGCCAGCAGCTTGGGACAGCAACGAACCGGGGAGCTGTTTTTT; CDR3: CASSLGQQRTGELFF
D: NA; J: TRBJ1-1; V: TRBV6-5; size: few; DNA: TGTGCCAGCAGTTACTTGGGGGGGTTGAATACTGAAGCTTTCTTT; CDR3: CASSYLGGLNTEAFF
D: TRBD1; J: TRBJ2-7; V: TRBV5-4; size: NA; DNA: TGTGCCAGCAGCCCCAGGGGACAGGGTTACGAGCAGTACTTC; CDR3: CASSPRGQGYEQYF
D: TRBD2; J: TRBJ2-1; V: TRBV29-1; size: few; DNA: TGCAGCGTTGGAGCGGGAGTTGGTGAGCAGTTCTTC; CDR3: CSVGAGVGEQFF
D: TRBD2; J: TRBJ2-3; V: TRBV5-1; size: NA; DNA: TGCGCCAGCAGCTTGGCCTGGGGACTAGCAAGACGGACAGATACGCAGTATTTT; CDR3: CASSLAWGLARRTDTQYF
D: NA; J: TRBJ2-1; V: TRBV7-2; size: few; DNA: TGTGCCAGCAGCTTATTGCCCGGAGCTGCCTCTCGGGACAATGAGCAGTTCTTC; CDR3: CASSLLPGAASRDNEQFF
D: NA; J: TRBJ2-2; V: TRBV5-5; size: NA; DNA: TGTGCCAGCAGCGTTAGACAATTTACCGGGGAGCTGTTTTTT; CDR3: CASSVRQFTGELFF
D: TRBD1; J: TRBJ1-3; V: TRBV4-2; size: few; DNA: TGTGCCAGCAGCCACCAGCCGGGACAGGGGACCGGAAACACCATATATTTT; CDR3: CASSHQPGQGTGNTIYF
D: NA; J: TRBJ2-1; V: TRBV7-9; size: NA; DNA: TGTGCCAGCAGCTTAGCCGGGAGAGGCGCCTACAATGAGCAGTTCTTC; CDR3: CASSLAGRGAYNEQFF
D: NA; J: TRBJ2-7; V: TRBV7-9; size: NA; DNA: TGTTCCAGCAGCTTAGTGGAGTACGAGCAGTACTTC; CDR3: CSSSLVEYEQYF
D: TRBD1; J: TRBJ1-2; V: TRBV6-5; size: NA; DNA: TGTGCCAGCAGTTCCGAGGACAGGGCCCGCTATGGCTACACCTTC; CDR3: CASSSEDRARYGYTF
D: TRBD1; J: TRBJ2-1; V: TRBV10-2; size: NA; DNA: TGCGCCAGCACCCAGAGGGGACAGGGGGACAATGAGCGGTTCTTC; CDR3: CASTQRGQGDNERFF
D: NA; J: TRBJ1-4; V: TRBV7-8; size: NA; DNA: TGTGCCAGCAGCGGGAACGGGATCCCGACGAATGAAAAACTGTTTTTT; CDR3: CASSGNGIPTNEKLFF
D: NA; J: TRBJ2-1; V: TRBV2; size: NA; DNA: TGTGCCCCCAGGGGCTCCTCCTACAATGAGCAGTTCTTC; CDR3: CAPRGSSYNEQFF
D: TRBD2; J: TRBJ2-1; V: TRBV7-9; size: NA; DNA: TGTGCCAGCAGCTTGAGCGGGAGGGTCTACAATGAGCAGTTCTTC; CDR3: CASSLSGRVYNEQFF
D: NA; J: TRBJ2-2; V: TRBV18; size: NA; DNA: TGTGCCAGCTCACCAAGGACAGCGAACACCGGGGAGCTGTTTTTT; CDR3: CASSPRTANTGELFF
D: NA; J: TRBJ1-4; V: TRBV2; size: NA; DNA: TGTGCCAGCAGTGACCTGGACAGAGCTAATGAAAAACTGTTTTTT; CDR3: CASSDLDRANEKLFF
D: TRBD2; J: TRBJ2-1; V: TRBV19; size: NA; DNA: TGTGCCAGTAGTAAGGGACTAGCGGGAGATGAGCAGTTCTTC; CDR3: CASSKGLAGDEQFF
D: TRBD2; J: TRBJ2-3; V: TRBV7-2; size: few; DNA: TGTGCCAGCAGCTTGGCCTCTAGCGGGAGGAATACGCAGTATTTT; CDR3: CASSLASSGRNTQYF
D: TRBD2; J: TRBJ2-1; V: TRBV6-4; size: NA; DNA: TGTGCCAGCAGTGTGGGACTAGCGTTACCCAATGAGCAGTTCTTC; CDR3: CASSVGLALPNEQFF
D: NA; J: TRBJ2-7; V: TRBV7-9; size: once; DNA: TGTTCCAGCAGGGGGGCGGGAGGATCTGGGGTGGAAACCTACGAGCAGTACTTC; CDR3: CSSRGAGGSGVETYEQYF
D: NA; J: TRBJ1-2; V: TRBV28; size: NA; DNA: TGTGCCACCACTTGGGGCGCCCCCAACTATGGCTACACCTTC; CDR3: CATTWGAPNYGYTF
D: TRBD2; J: TRBJ2-3; V: TRBV5-5; size: few; DNA: TGTGCCAGCAGCGATGGACTAGCGAGAACCACAGATACGCAGTATTTT; CDR3: CASSDGLARTTDTQYF